This T cell receptor beta chain was obtained from a study of blood T cell repertoires in COVID-19. Clones were sequenced by immunoSEQ multiplex PCR, and TCRdb holds only the in-frame ones, with some missing. Of over 120,000 clones listed, 80% are singletons. The CDR3 extends over 13 amino acids. Per the germline V gene, CDR1 is LGHDT and CDR2 is YNNKEL (reference sequence). V lost 0 bases, J lost 12 bases, and 6 bases stayed unmatched. The chain has TRBV3-1 (or the pseudogene TRBV3-2) and TRBJ2-7; 9 nucleotides agree with TRBD2. This clonotype was obtained from a man between 70 and 80 years old who had recovered from COVID-19. Sequencing input: peripheral blood. CDR3 amino acids: CASSQETSGPRYF. The CDR3 DNA is TGTGCCAGCAGCCAAGAGACTAGCGGACCTAGGTACTTC.